This is a list of T cell receptor beta chains from one sample in a study of blood T cell repertoires in COVID-19. Produced via immunoSEQ multiplex PCR; TCRdb's table is partial and in-frame only. The sample carries around 64,000 clones, roughly 84% recorded once. The sample taken for sequencing was peripheral blood. The receptors stem from a man older than 75 in a cohort sampled during active COVID-19. CDR3s leave out the opening cysteine and the closing phenylalanine or tryptophan.

TRBJ1-3 | TRBV19 | SSAHGVLGNTIY
TRBJ2-4 | TRBV5-1 | ASSPGTSGRAGIQY
TRBJ2-3 | TRBV5-4 | ASSFGVLAGSSTDTQY
TRBJ1-2 | TRBV10-3 | AISETGQGDYGYT
TRBJ2-2 | TRBV6-2/TRBV6-3 | ASSYSQGIDLAGELF
TRBJ1-2 | TRBV29-1 | SVGSYRANSGYT
TRBJ1-2 | TRBV4-2 | ASSQDATGGSYGYT
TRBJ1-2 | TRBV19 | ASSQGDVVGGYT
TRBJ1-6 | TRBV30 | AWKGTGYNSPLH
TRBJ1-1 | TRBV3-1/TRBV3-2 | ASSLRGTTEAF
TRBJ1-4 | TRBV19 | ASSLTGPGQAGEKLF
TRBJ2-3 | TRBV29-1 | SVGEWTGGTDTQY
TRBJ2-1 | TRBV12-5 | ASGLVTSGIDNEQF
TRBJ2-1 | TRBV5-3 | ARSVASGGNNEQF
TRBJ1-6 | TRBV11-2 | ASSLALQANSPLH
TRBJ1-4 | TRBV10-1 | ASSERAEGKLF
TRBJ2-4 | TRBV7-9 | ASSLPSVSNIQY
TRBJ1-6 | TRBV9 | ASSPSQVNSPLH
TRBJ1-3 | TRBV7-4 | ASSFQGTKRNTIY
TRBJ2-1 | TRBV19 | ASSRGTVNEQF
TRBJ2-7 | TRBV30 | AWSLTGGSEYEQY
TRBJ2-1 | TRBV5-1 | AGSPPRDSHNEQF
TRBJ2-1 | TRBV18 | ASSRTGNNEQF
TRBJ2-1 | TRBV20-1 | SARKVGEQF
TRBJ1-2 | TRBV12-5 | ASGPRTTGASYGYT
TRBJ1-5 | TRBV5-6 | ASSRNQPQH
TRBJ1-5 | TRBV4-1 | ASSQDGTGKFQPQH